Listed below are T cell receptor beta chains from one sample, sequenced in a study of T-cell reconstitution after alpha-beta-depleted transplantation in children. TCRdb passed the PCR reads through MiXCR, listing each CDR3 protein once. The table shows about 610,000 distinct CDR3 sequences, with about 11% occurring only once. Sequenced material: PBMCs from the stem cell graft donor, taken from the stem cell graft. Receptors were obtained from a human donor who donated a stem cell graft to a child with acute myeloid leukemia. Each CDR3 is given with its conserved first and last residue. A D gene is named only where the DNA matches it firmly. Clone size is stated in some rows and not others, as once, few, many or a class when expanded.

v_call,clone_size,j_call,d_call,cdr3_nt,cdr3_aa
TRBV6-4,NA,TRBJ2-1,NA,TGTGCCAGCAGTGAGGGGTCGCTCGAGGGCAATGGGCAGTTCTTC,CASSEGSLEGNGQFF
TRBV5-1,NA,TRBJ1-4,NA,TGCGCCAGCAGCTCTACAGGGATTGCAACTAATGAAAAACTGTTTTTT,CASSSTGIATNEKLFF
TRBV14,NA,TRBJ1-3,NA,TGTGCCAGCAGCCCCTACGGAAACACCATATATTTT,CASSPYGNTIYF
TRBV20-1,few,TRBJ2-7,NA,TGCAGTGCTGATGCCATTGGCGACACCCTCTACGAGCAGTACTTC,CSADAIGDTLYEQYF
TRBV4-3,NA,TRBJ2-1,TRBD1,TGCGCCAGCAGCCAAGAGGAAAGGACAGGCCTCATCAATGAGCAGTTCTTC,CASSQEERTGLINEQFF
TRBV4-3,many,TRBJ2-1,TRBD2,TGCGCCAGCAGCCAAGAGGGGACTAGGAGCAATGAGCAGTTCTTC,CASSQEGTRSNEQFF
TRBV7-9,NA,TRBJ1-1,NA,TGTGCCAGCGACGGGAACACTGAAGCTTTCTTT,CASDGNTEAFF
TRBV20-1,many,TRBJ2-1,TRBD2,TGCAGTGCTAGAGAGTACGGACTAGCGGTCAATGAGCAGTTCTTC,CSAREYGLAVNEQFF
TRBV29-1,many,TRBJ1-1,NA,TGCAGCGTAGGGATACGAACTGAAGCTTTCTTT,CSVGIRTEAFF
TRBV6-1,many,TRBJ1-5,NA,TGTGCCAGCAGTGTGACAGATAGCAATCAGCCCCAGCATTTT,CASSVTDSNQPQHF
TRBV20-1,NA,TRBJ2-1,NA,TGCAGTGCTAGTGGCCCCGACAATGAGCAGTTCTTC,CSASGPDNEQFF
TRBV5-1,NA,TRBJ1-1,NA,TGCGCCAGCAGCCTAAAGACCGGGAACACTGAAGCTTTCTTT,CASSLKTGNTEAFF
TRBV7-2,NA,TRBJ2-1,NA,TGTGCCAGCAGCTTAGGGGGAGGGGGTGGCGAGCAGTTCTTC,CASSLGGGGGEQFF
TRBV2,few,TRBJ1-1,NA,TGTGCCAGCAGTGAAGCGGGGGCCCTCGGAACTGAAGCTTTCTTT,CASSEAGALGTEAFF
TRBV29-1,NA,TRBJ2-5,TRBD2,TGCAGCGCGAGCGGGAGTCAACTGGAGACCCAGTACTTC,CSASGSQLETQYF
TRBV27,NA,TRBJ2-1,NA,TGTGCCAGCAGTTTTCAGCGGGTCCTTTACAATGAGCAGTTCTTC,CASSFQRVLYNEQFF
TRBV30,once,TRBJ1-1,TRBD1,TGTGCCTGGAGTGTAGGGGACAGGTTTTCAACTGAAGCTTTCTTT,CAWSVGDRFSTEAFF
TRBV10-3,NA,TRBJ2-1,TRBD2,TGTGCCATCAGTGAACCGGGACTAGCGGGAGTATTGCAGTTCTTC,CAISEPGLAGVLQFF
TRBV29-1,few,TRBJ1-2,TRBD1,TGCAGCGGGATGGGACAGGCGGATGGCTACACCTTC,CSGMGQADGYTF
TRBV7-9,many,TRBJ1-1,NA,TGTGCCAGCACCCTTTCGAACACTGAAGCTTTCTTT,CASTLSNTEAFF
TRBV4-3,many,TRBJ2-1,TRBD2,TGCGCCAGCAGCCAAGATTGGGCTAGCGGGAGGGATGAGCAGTTCTTC,CASSQDWASGRDEQFF
TRBV28,NA,TRBJ2-6,NA,TGTGCCAGCAGTCGCCCGAACTCTGGGGCCAACGTCCTGACTTTC,CASSRPNSGANVLTF
TRBV29-1,many,TRBJ2-3,NA,TGCAGCGGCGGATCGGATACGCAGTATTTT,CSGGSDTQYF
TRBV4-3,few,TRBJ1-2,TRBD1,TGCGCCAGCAGCCAAGGACAGGGGATCGACTATGGCTACACCTTC,CASSQGQGIDYGYTF
TRBV9,NA,TRBJ2-3,NA,TGTGCCAGCAGCGTAGCCTTGACAGGAGATACGCAGTATTTT,CASSVALTGDTQYF
TRBV6-1,NA,TRBJ2-2,NA,TGTGCCAGCAGTGGTACTACCACCGGGGAGCTGTTTTTT,CASSGTTTGELFF
TRBV5-6,NA,TRBJ1-6,NA,TGTGCCAGCAGCTCGAAGATACAGGGTAATAATTCACCCCTCCACTTT,CASSSKIQGNNSPLHF
TRBV7-9,NA,TRBJ2-3,TRBD1,TGTGCCAGCAGCTTCGGGACAGGGGTCACAGATACGCAGTATTTT,CASSFGTGVTDTQYF
TRBV6-1,NA,TRBJ2-3,NA,TGTGCCAGCAGCCCGCTTGACGAGGGGCGCACAGATACGCAGTATTTT,CASSPLDEGRTDTQYF
TRBV29-1,many,TRBJ2-2,TRBD1,TGCAGCGTTGAACAACTCGGGACAGGTATCACCGGGGAGCTGTTTTTT,CSVEQLGTGITGELFF
TRBV5-1,many,TRBJ2-1,NA,TGCGCCAGCAGCTTGGTGGGGCTATCTTACAATGAGCAGTTCTTC,CASSLVGLSYNEQFF
TRBV2,many,TRBJ1-5,NA,TGTGCCAGCAGTGTGGGCCTCAATCAGCCCCAGCATTTT,CASSVGLNQPQHF
TRBV7-9,few,TRBJ2-1,TRBD2,TGTGCCAGCAGCCGCCAGCGGGAGGACAATGAGCAGTTCTTC,CASSRQREDNEQFF
TRBV29-1,many,TRBJ2-7,TRBD2,TGCTCCGGGAGGGTATCCGCTTACGAGCAGTACTTC,CSGRVSAYEQYF
TRBV20-1,few,TRBJ2-3,TRBD2,TGCAGTGCTAGAGTCCCTAGCGGGCTCAGCACAGATACGCAGTATTTT,CSARVPSGLSTDTQYF
TRBV7-2,few,TRBJ2-7,NA,TGTGCCAGCAGCCTTGGGGGGACTCCTGAGCAGTACTTC,CASSLGGTPEQYF
TRBV29-1,many,TRBJ2-1,NA,TGCAGCGTTGAAGGTAATCCCCGACTAGTCACCCACAATGAGCAGTTCTTC,CSVEGNPRLVTHNEQFF
TRBV11-1,NA,TRBJ2-3,TRBD2,TGTGCCAGCAGCCCCGGGACTAGTGACACAGATACGCAGTATTTT,CASSPGTSDTDTQYF
TRBV29-1,NA,TRBJ1-2,NA,TGCAGCGTTGGGGTACAACAGGGAAACGGCTACACCTTC,CSVGVQQGNGYTF
TRBV5-1,many,TRBJ2-7,TRBD2,TGCGCCAGCAGCTTGGAACTAGCGGGAAGGTTTTACGAGCAGTACTTC,CASSLELAGRFYEQYF